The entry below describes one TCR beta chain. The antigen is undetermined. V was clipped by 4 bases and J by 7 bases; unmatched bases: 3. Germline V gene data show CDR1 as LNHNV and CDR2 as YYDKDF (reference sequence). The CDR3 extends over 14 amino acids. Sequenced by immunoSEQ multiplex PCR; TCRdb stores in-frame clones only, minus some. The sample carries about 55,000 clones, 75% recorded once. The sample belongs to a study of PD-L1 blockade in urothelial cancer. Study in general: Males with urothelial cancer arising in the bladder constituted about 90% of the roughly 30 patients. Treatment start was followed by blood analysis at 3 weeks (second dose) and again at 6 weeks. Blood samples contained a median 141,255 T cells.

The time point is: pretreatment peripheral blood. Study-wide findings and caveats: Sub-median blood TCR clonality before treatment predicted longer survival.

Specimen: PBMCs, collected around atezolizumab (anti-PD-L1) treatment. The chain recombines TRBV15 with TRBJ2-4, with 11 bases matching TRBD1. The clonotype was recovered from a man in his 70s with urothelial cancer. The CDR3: CATSTGDRGNIQYF. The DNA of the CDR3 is TGTGCCACCAGCACAGGGGACAGGGGGAACATTCAGTACTTC.